This T cell receptor beta chain comes out of a study of T cells in Graves' hyperthyroidism and ophthalmopathy. Findings and caveats of the study: Most thyroid clonotypes expanded above 0.001 were also detected in blood.

A remark on this clonotype: Its antigen is as yet unknown.

What was amplified from RNA transcripts were TCR beta CDR3 regions. The TCR CDR3 was amplified in a first-round RT-PCR using the HTBI primer set. A single record per CDR3 protein comes from TCRdb applying MiXCR to the multiplex PCR reads. The sample records hundreds of thousands of distinct CDR3 sequences, just under 20% being singletons. Germline CDR1 and CDR2: SEHNR and FQNEAQ (reference sequence). V lost 5 bases, J lost 5 bases, and 15 bases lay in between. This CDR3 contains 14 residues. This sequence joins TRBV7-9 and TRBJ2-5; D may match TRBD1 or TRBD2 (5 bases each). This TCR was sampled from a man in his forties with Graves' ophthalmopathy. The sequenced sample consisted of blood. The CDR3 DNA is TGTGCCAGCAGCCGAAACCGGGACGGGGAGACCCAGTACTTC. The encoded protein is CASSRNRDGETQYF.